This T cell receptor beta chain was obtained from a study of shared clonotypes between healthy human individuals. Findings of the study overall: Relative to their counterparts shared across all four donors, non-shared clonotypes exhibited diminished generation probabilities.

The V and J ends lost 3 bases and 5 bases respectively, with 3 bases between them. Germline V lookup: CDR1 SNHLY, CDR2 FYNNEI. This CDR3 spans 11 amino acids. Profiling relied on immunoSEQ multiplex PCR, and the TCRdb table lists in-frame clones only, not all of them. This sample has more than 2,000,000 clones; 85% to 95% occur once, and the top ten carry around 0.4%. Note on this clone: Antigen unknown. This CDR3 is also generated by other DNA sequences in the sample.

This TCR was recovered from a man between 18 and 29 years old in good health. Some clones in this sample may be carry-over from other donors' samples. Sample: naive CD4+ T cells from PBMCs. Described subset: CD45RA+ positively selected. The rearrangement links TRBV2 to TRBJ2-3; D ambiguous. The CDR3 DNA follows: TGTGCCAGCAGTGAGAGAGATACGCAGTATTTT. Protein product: CASSERDTQYF.